The 30 T cell receptor beta chains listed next were all sequenced from one sample in a study of blood T cell repertoires in COVID-19. Clones were read by immunoSEQ multiplex PCR, and TCRdb kept only the in-frame ones, dropping some. The sample includes some 340,000 clones, around nine tenths of them seen just once. The sequenced material came from PBMCs or T cells enriched from blood (not recorded which). These receptors all stem from a woman aged 25 to 39 who had been exposed to COVID-19.

The V gene is TRBV6-4, the J gene TRBJ1-1; 7 bases match TRBD1. Germline V gene data show CDR1 as MRHNA and CDR2 as SNTAGT. Germline trimming cut 6 bases from V and 7 bases from J; bases unmatched to any gene: 17. The CDR3 spans 16 residues. The CDR3 DNA reads TGTGCCAGCAGAAGATTCAGGGGGGTAAAACCTGGTGAAGCTTTCTTT. Encoded protein: CASRRFRGVKPGEAFF.

This rearrangement joins TRBV5-1 to TRBJ1-5; possible D gene TRBD1, 6 bases. The germline V gene encodes CDR1 SGHRS and CDR2 YFSETQ. The CDR3 has 16 amino acids. Trimming left V 4 bases short and J 0 bases short, with 14 bases between. This chain's CDR3 is CASSPGGGGSNQPQHF. The CDR3 region has the DNA TGCGCCAGCAGCCCCGGGGGAGGGGGTAGCAATCAGCCCCAGCATTTT.

This sequence joins TRBV7-2 and TRBJ2-6; 9 nucleotides align to TRBD1. The CDR3 runs to 17 residues. Germline-derived CDR1 and CDR2 are SGHTA and FQGNSA. The J segment lost 0 bases and the V segment lost 5 bases, leaving 5 bases of the junction unmatched. The CDR3 bases are TGTGCCAGCAGCGGGACAGGGTATTTCTCTGGGGCCAACGTCCTGACTTTC. It codes for CASSGTGYFSGANVLTF.

The rearrangement links TRBV7-9 to TRBJ1-4; D call uncertain. Germline loops: CDR1 SEHNR, CDR2 FQNEAQ (reference sequence). The CDR3 contains 13 residues. Trimming left V 5 bases short and J 8 bases short, with 12 bases between. The CDR3 DNA follows: TGTGCCAGCAGCCTCCTCCCCGGGGAAAAACTGTTTTTT. Translating gives CASSLLPGEKLFF.

This clone was detected only a few times. V is TRBV18 and J is TRBJ1-2, with D maybe TRBD1 (6 bases). Trimming took off 3 bases at V and 4 bases at J, with 12 bases between the two ends. The germline V gene encodes CDR1 KGHSH and CDR2 LQKENI. The CDR3 runs to 14 residues. CDR3 residues: CASSPAKGVYGYTF. Here the CDR3 DNA reads TGTGCCAGCTCACCCGCAAAGGGGGTCTATGGCTACACCTTC.

This sequence joins TRBV5-6 and TRBJ2-1; D unclear. In germline, CDR1 is SGHDT, CDR2 YYEEEE. Trimming removed 2 bases from V and 8 bases from J, with 5 bases in between. The CDR3 contains 11 residues. As DNA, the CDR3 is TGTGCCAGCAGCTTTTTAGATGAGCAGTTCTTC. Translating gives CASSFLDEQFF.

This sequence joins TRBV10-3 and TRBJ1-6; 8 bases match TRBD1. The J segment lost 9 bases and the V segment lost 3 bases, leaving 4 bases of the junction unmatched. Per germline, CDR1 ENHRY and CDR2 SYGVKD. This CDR3 spans 14 amino acids. CDR3 in DNA: TGTGCCATCAGTGATCGACAGGGGTTTTCACCCCTCCACTTT. It translates to CAISDRQGFSPLHF.

J is TRBJ1-4 and V is TRBV27, with TRBD1 matching 10 bases. The CDR3 is 13 residues long. Germline V gene lookup returns CDR1 MNHEY and CDR2 SMNVEV (reference sequence). Unmatched junction bases numbered 9, after V lost 10 bases and J lost 10 bases. This CDR3 is CATADRGYGKLFF. The CDR3 nucleotides are TGTGCCACTGCGGACAGGGGGTATGGAAAACTGTTTTTT.

A word on this clone: The sample holds other DNA sequences that translate to the same CDR3. The rearrangement joins TRBV5-1 to TRBJ1-3, with D hard to call. The germline gives CDR1 SGHRS, CDR2 YFSETQ. Trimming pared 0 bases from V and 4 bases from J, leaving 2 bases between. The CDR3 loop spans 12 amino acids. DNA of the CDR3: TGCGCCAGCAGCTTGGCAGGAAACACCATATATTTT. Its protein product is CASSLAGNTIYF.

The gene calls are TRBV19 and TRBJ2-7, with D uncertain. CDR1 LNHDA and CDR2 SQIVND come from the germline V gene (reference sequence). V lost 5 bases and J 2 bases, leaving 10 bases between the germline ends. This CDR3 is 13 amino acids long. DNA for the CDR3: TGTGCCAGTAGTCAGATTGGGCCCTACGAGCAGTACTTC. Protein product: CASSQIGPYEQYF. Based on the CDR3 plus reference TRBV19 and TRBJ2-7, the full variable domain is DGGITQSPKYLFRKEGQNVTLSCEQNLNHDAMYWYRQDPGQGLRLIYYSQIVNDFQKGDIAEGYSVSREKKESFPLTVTSAQKNPTAFYLCASSQIGPYEQYFGPGTRLTVT.

The chain links TRBV4-3 to TRBJ2-7, with 11 nucleotides matching TRBD1. With V trimmed by 1 base and J by 2 bases, 7 bases remained unmatched. The germline CDR1 and CDR2 sequences are LGHNA and YSLEER. This CDR3 has 17 amino acids. CDR3 coding DNA: TGCGCCAGCAGCCAAGTTCGGGACAGGGGGGGGACCTACGAGCAGTACTTC. Translated: CASSQVRDRGGTYEQYF.

The chain combines TRBV27 with TRBJ1-6; 9 bases line up with TRBD1. With V trimmed by 9 bases and J by 6 bases, 12 bases remained unmatched. This CDR3 comprises 16 residues. From germline, CDR1 is MNHEY and CDR2 SMNVEV (reference sequence). CDR3 amino acids: CASRHRDRVSNSPLHF. For the CDR3, the DNA is TGTGCCAGTCGACACCGGGACAGGGTCTCTAATTCACCCCTCCACTTT.

The chain couples TRBV2 to TRBJ2-7, with D tentatively TRBD2 (6 bases). With 1 base removed from V and 9 bases from J, the gap between germline ends came to 19 bases. CDR1 SNHLY and CDR2 FYNNEI come from the germline V gene. This CDR3 is 15 amino acids long. CDR3 DNA sequence: TGTGCCAGCAGTGAAGTAAGGGTAACTGGGGGAGGGCAGTACTTC. It codes for CASSEVRVTGGGQYF.

This rearrangement joins TRBV18 to TRBJ1-6; tentative D call: TRBD1 (5 bases). V was pared by 5 bases and J by 9 bases, with 17 bases between. Germline CDR1 is KGHSH and CDR2 is LQKENI. This CDR3 is 15 amino acids long. CDR3 amino acids: CASSVLREKGSPLHF. In DNA form, the CDR3 reads TGTGCCAGCTCAGTTCTCAGGGAAAAGGGTTCACCCCTCCACTTT.

This chain links TRBV4-1 with TRBJ1-2; tentative D call: TRBD1 (5 bases). Between the trimmed V and J ends, which lost 1 base and 4 bases, there was a span of 13 bases. The CDR3 consists of 15 residues. Germline V gene sequence: CDR1 MGHRA, CDR2 YSYEKL. CDR3 sequence: CASSQGEGRFYGYTF. In DNA, the CDR3 is TGCGCCAGCAGCCAAGGGGAGGGGCGATTCTATGGCTACACCTTC.

The CDR3 here is CASSLRTGGLNTEAFF. CDR3 DNA: TGTGCCAGCAGCTTGCGGACAGGGGGCCTGAACACTGAAGCTTTCTTT. The J gene is TRBJ1-1, the V gene TRBV5-5; 11 bases align to TRBD1. Germline values: CDR1 SGHKS, CDR2 YYEKEE (reference sequence). Trimming at V came to 1 base and at J to 0 bases, leaving 2 bases not matched to a gene. The length of the CDR3 is 16 residues.

V gene TRBV3-1 (or the pseudogene TRBV3-2) combines with J gene TRBJ2-7, with TRBD1 identical over 8 bases. The V segment lost 5 bases and the J segment 2 bases; nucleotides outside the gene matches: 5. The CDR3 length is 14 residues. CDR1 is LGHDT, CDR2 YNNKEL, per germline (reference sequence). This CDR3 reads CASSSGQGAYEQYF. The CDR3 DNA sequence: TGTGCCAGCAGCTCCGGACAGGGCGCCTACGAGCAGTACTTC.

This chain joins TRBV4-2 and TRBJ2-2; D gene ambiguous. Trimming left V 1 base short and J 6 bases short, with 12 bases between. This CDR3 contains 15 residues. CDR1 is LGHNA, CDR2 YNFKEQ, per germline. The CDR3 reads CASSQGATLSGELFF. In DNA, the CDR3 is TGTGCCAGCAGCCAAGGGGCCACCCTTTCCGGGGAGCTGTTTTTT.

This clone was counted a single time. The chain couples TRBV3-1 (or the pseudogene TRBV3-2) to TRBJ1-3, with D unresolved. Trimming shortened V by 0 bases and J by 4 bases, and 16 bases separated the two germline ends. Germline V lookup: CDR1 LGHDT, CDR2 YNNKEL (reference sequence). The CDR3 is 17 residues long. In DNA form, the CDR3 reads TGTGCCAGCAGCCAAGATCTCCGGGCGAGAGGGGGAAACACCATATATTTT. The encoded protein is CASSQDLRARGGNTIYF.

The chain has TRBV4-2 and TRBJ2-7; 7 bases line up with TRBD1. This CDR3 comprises 15 residues. CDR1 is LGHNA, CDR2 YNFKEQ, per germline. J gave up 1 base and V 3 bases, and 6 bases lay outside the gene matches. CDR3 sequence reads: CASSQRGTASYEQYF. CDR3 coding DNA: TGTGCCAGCAGCCAGAGAGGGACAGCATCCTACGAGCAGTACTTC.

The chain uses TRBV25-1 and TRBJ2-3, with 9 bases aligning to TRBD1. The ends lost 3 bases at V and 4 bases at J; junction bases unmatched: 2. Germline CDR1 reads MGHDK; CDR2 reads SYGVNS. The CDR3 is made up of 14 amino acids. In DNA form, the CDR3 reads TGTGCCAGCAGTGAGGGACAGGGCCCAGATACGCAGTATTTT. Protein sequence: CASSEGQGPDTQYF. The complete variable domain, with remaining parts taken from reference TRBV25-1 and TRBJ2-3, reads EADIYQTPRYLVIGTGKKITLECSQTMGHDKMYWYQQDPGMELHLIHYSYGVNSTEKGDLSSESTVSRIRTEHFPLTLESARPSHTSQYLCASSEGQGPDTQYFGPGTRLTVL.

The chain links TRBV5-4 to TRBJ1-5, with 7 bases that match TRBD1. This CDR3 has 15 residues. From germline, CDR1 is SGHNT and CDR2 YYREEE (reference sequence). Unmatched junction bases numbered 6, after V lost 0 bases and J lost 6 bases. The CDR3 region has the DNA TGTGCCAGCAGCTTGGGTGGAGGGGGCAGTCAGCCCCAGCATTTT. Translating it yields CASSLGGGGSQPQHF.

The V and J genes are TRBV7-2 and TRBJ1-2; TRBD1 is a possible D gene (5 bases). This CDR3 is built from 16 residues. The V and J ends lost 6 bases and 4 bases respectively, with 21 bases between them. The germline V gene has CDR1 SGHTA and CDR2 FQGNSA. The CDR3 sequence: CASSAGQVPPPYGYTF. In nucleotides, the CDR3 is TGTGCCAGCAGTGCGGGGCAGGTGCCTCCCCCCTATGGCTACACCTTC.

Concerning this clone: Germline and junction disagree at one end, which may indicate a read error. This chain connects TRBV4-1 to TRBJ2-7, with D perhaps TRBD1 or TRBD2 (7 bases each). Germline V gives CDR1 MGHRA, CDR2 YSYEKL. The CDR3 covers 15 residues. Here the CDR3 reads CTSSQGGSGSYEQYF. In DNA form, the CDR3 reads TGCACCAGCAGCCAGGGGGGGAGTGGAAGCTACGAGCAGTACTTC.

CDR3 loop: CASRVPDRGKGGYTF. For the CDR3, the DNA is TGTGCCAGCAGGGTCCCGGACAGGGGGAAGGGAGGCTACACCTTC. The chain links TRBV6-5 to TRBJ1-2, with 10 positions matching TRBD1. The CDR3 is 15 amino acids. V lost 6 bases and J lost 8; bases outside the gene matches: 12. Germline loops: CDR1 MNHEY, CDR2 SVGAGI.

The rearrangement uses TRBV5-1 and TRBJ1-2; no firm D call. Germline V gene data show CDR1 as SGHRS and CDR2 as YFSETQ. The length of the CDR3 is 12 residues. V was pared by 0 bases and J by 4 bases, with 4 bases between. CDR3 bases: TGCGCCAGCAGCTTGGCATCCTATGGCTACACCTTC. Its translation: CASSLASYGYTF.

The V and J genes are TRBV10-3 and TRBJ1-5, with D uncertain. Trimming left V 6 bases short and J 7 bases short, with 13 bases between. Per the germline V gene, CDR1 is ENHRY and CDR2 is SYGVKD. The length of the CDR3 is 13 residues. CDR3 region: CAIRELISQPQHF. In nucleotides, the CDR3 is TGTGCCATCAGGGAACTAATTTCCCAGCCCCAGCATTTT.

The rearrangement joins TRBV5-5 to TRBJ1-1, with 7 positions matching TRBD1. The V gene end was trimmed by 4 bases and the J gene end by 1 base; junction bases not matched to a gene: 4. The CDR3 is 14 amino acids. Germline V CDR1 and CDR2: SGHKS, YYEKEE (reference sequence). The CDR3 coding sequence is TGTGCCAGCAGCATCGGACAGGCGAACACTGAAGCTTTCTTT. Amino acids: CASSIGQANTEAFF.

The V and J genes are TRBV14 and TRBJ1-2, with 7 bases fitting TRBD1. V shed 1 base, J shed 6 bases, and the junction held 8 bases outside the gene matches. This CDR3 region has 15 residues. The germline V gene has CDR1 SGHDN and CDR2 FVKESK. The CDR3 bases are TGTGCCAGCAGCCAAGTTGCAGGGGGGCGGGATGGCTACACCTTC. Protein product: CASSQVAGGRDGYTF.

The rearrangement uses TRBV5-1 and TRBJ2-7; 9 bases are shared with TRBD1. The germline V gene has CDR1 SGHRS and CDR2 YFSETQ. The CDR3 covers 14 residues. The ends lost 4 bases at V and 4 bases at J; junction bases unmatched: 6. The CDR3 here is CASSRGQGRYEQYF. DNA for the CDR3: TGCGCCAGCAGCCGCGGACAGGGGCGATACGAGCAGTACTTC. The full variable domain, completed using reference TRBV5-1 and TRBJ2-7, is KAGVTQTPRYLIKTRGQQVTLSCSPISGHRSVSWYQQTPGQGLQFLFEYFSETQRNKGNFPGRFSGRQFSNSRSEMNVSTLELGDSALYLCASSRGQGRYEQYFGPGTRLTVT.